One and the same sample provided the 19 T cell receptor beta chains below, sequenced in a study of ipilimumab plus nivolumab after autologous stem cell transplantation. Clones were sequenced by immunoSEQ multiplex PCR, and TCRdb holds only the in-frame ones, with some missing. The sample contains about 920 clones, nearly 75% of which appear only once. The material sequenced was PBMCs, taken in a trial of ipilimumab plus nivolumab as post-transplant consolidation. Source of these receptors: a male donor with primary mediastinal lymphoma.

This clone has just a few counts. The chain combines TRBV19 with TRBJ2-3; tentatively, D is TRBD2 (5 bases). V lost 4 bases and J lost 6, with 14 bases in between. Germline CDR1 is LNHDA and CDR2 is SQIVND (reference sequence). This CDR3 comprises 14 residues. CDR3 loop: CASSTGFGDDTQYF. CDR3 DNA: TGTGCCAGTAGTACCGGCTTCGGGGATGATACGCAGTATTTT.

The chain joins TRBV6-1 to TRBJ1-5; 9 bases are shared with TRBD1. Trimming took 5 bases from V and 7 from J; bases not matched to a gene: 3. CDR1 is MNHNS and CDR2 is SASEGT in the germline V gene. The CDR3 contains 13 residues. In DNA, the CDR3 is TGTGCCAGCAGTCGACAGGGGGAACAGCCCCAGCATTTT. Its translation: CASSRQGEQPQHF.

The J gene is TRBJ1-2, the V gene TRBV7-2; tentatively, D is TRBD1 (5 bases). V gave up 4 bases and J gave up 2 bases, with 11 bases separating them. The germline V gene has CDR1 SGHTA and CDR2 FQGNSA. CDR3 length: 14 amino acids. The CDR3 DNA sequence: TGTGCCAGCAGCTCCTCGCAGGGCAACTATGGCTACACCTTC. Amino acid sequence: CASSSSQGNYGYTF.

The genes are TRBV5-4 and TRBJ2-2; possible D gene TRBD2, 5 bases. The germline gives CDR1 SGHNT, CDR2 YYREEE (reference sequence). The V end lost 4 bases, the J end lost 4 bases, and 17 bases lay between the germline ends. The CDR3 is 16 residues long. CDR3 protein: CASSTRALRATGELFF. The CDR3 bases are TGTGCCAGCAGCACGAGGGCCCTACGGGCCACCGGGGAGCTGTTTTTT.

This clone is a singleton in its sample. J is TRBJ1-4 and V is TRBV30; no clear D. V dropped 3 bases and J dropped 7 bases, with 12 bases sitting between them. CDR3 length: 13 residues. Germline V CDR1 and CDR2: GTSNPN, SVGIG (reference sequence). CDR3 DNA sequence: TGTGCCTGGAGCAAAGGAACAGTTGAAAAACTGTTTTTT. Protein sequence: CAWSKGTVEKLFF.

The V gene is TRBV11-2, the J gene TRBJ1-1; D uncertain. The CDR3 is 14 amino acids. Germline V gives CDR1 SGHAT, CDR2 FQNNGV. V gave up 3 bases and J gave up 0 bases, with 8 bases separating them. CDR3 sequence reads: CASSFQQLNTEAFF. The DNA of the CDR3 is TGTGCCAGCAGCTTTCAACAACTGAACACTGAAGCTTTCTTT.

The rearrangement joins TRBV23-1 to TRBJ2-5; D not resolved. TRBV23-1 is designated an ORF whose function remains uncertain. This CDR3 is built from 10 residues. Trimming took off 11 bases at V and 7 bases at J, with 11 bases between the two ends. The DNA for the CDR3 is TGCGCCGGGAAACCAGGGACCCAGTACTTC. Its translation: CAGKPGTQYF.

This clone was recorded a few times. The chain joins TRBV27 to TRBJ2-7, with TRBD1 as a possible D gene (6 bases). The ends were cut back, 7 bases at V and 1 base at J, with 11 bases in the middle. The CDR3 is 13 amino acids. The germline V gene encodes CDR1 MNHEY and CDR2 SMNVEV (reference sequence). The CDR3 DNA reads TGTGCCAGCAATCCCGGGACATCCTACGAGCAGTACTTC. This gives the protein CASNPGTSYEQYF.

The CDR3: CASSPRTSGGLYNEQFF. The CDR3 region has the DNA TGTGCCAGCAGCCCCCGGACTAGCGGGGGACTCTACAATGAGCAGTTCTTC. This chain links TRBV9 with TRBJ2-1; 13 bases are shared with TRBD2. Trimming at V came to 4 bases and at J to 3 bases, leaving 7 bases not matched to a gene. Germline CDR1 SGDLS, CDR2 YYNGEE. The CDR3 is made up of 17 amino acids.

The gene calls are TRBV2 and TRBJ2-7; a weak D match, TRBD1 (5 bases). Germline V gene data show CDR1 as SNHLY and CDR2 as FYNNEI. The CDR3 runs 16 residues. The ends were cut back, 6 bases at V and 0 bases at J, with 18 bases in the middle. The CDR3 loop reads CASRADSNLSSYEQYF. CDR3 in DNA: TGTGCCAGCAGAGCAGACAGCAACCTTAGCTCCTACGAGCAGTACTTC.

The chain links TRBV19 to TRBJ2-1; 9 positions match TRBD1. Germline assignment: CDR1 LNHDA and CDR2 SQIVND (reference sequence). The CDR3 length is 14 residues. Trimming removed 7 bases from V and 8 bases from J; junction bases left unmatched: 9. CDR3 protein: CASMGQGYGDEQFF. The CDR3 DNA sequence: TGTGCCAGTATGGGACAGGGTTATGGGGATGAGCAGTTCTTC. Filled out from reference TRBV19 and TRBJ2-1, the complete variable domain reads DGGITQSPKYLFRKEGQNVTLSCEQNLNHDAMYWYRQDPGQGLRLIYYSQIVNDFQKGDIAEGYSVSREKKESFPLTVTSAQKNPTAFYLCASMGQGYGDEQFFGPGTRLTVL.

This clone has a handful of counts. The rearrangement uses TRBV2 and TRBJ1-6; D gene ambiguous. Trimming left V 2 bases short and J 8 bases short, with 7 bases between. Germline values: CDR1 SNHLY, CDR2 FYNNEI. The CDR3 runs 13 residues. For the CDR3, the DNA is TGTGCCAGCAGTGAATCCGAGGATTCACCCCTCCACTTT. Its protein is CASSESEDSPLHF.

CDR3: CASSSNAVGLTEAFF. The CDR3 region has the DNA TGCGCCAGCAGCTCTAACGCCGTGGGGCTCACTGAAGCTTTCTTT. The rearrangement links TRBV5-1 to TRBJ1-1; D may be TRBD1 (5 bases). From germline, CDR1 is SGHRS and CDR2 YFSETQ. The CDR3 runs 15 residues. The ends were cut back, 3 bases at V and 4 bases at J, with 16 bases in the middle.

The gene calls are TRBV6-6 and TRBJ2-7; 7 bases match TRBD1. V lost 0 bases, J lost 6 bases, and 5 bases stayed unmatched. The germline V gene encodes CDR1 MNHNY and CDR2 SVGAGI (reference sequence). This CDR3 comprises 14 residues. Here the CDR3 reads CASSYSGTEVEQYF. The CDR3 coding sequence is TGTGCCAGCAGTTACTCCGGGACAGAGGTCGAGCAGTACTTC.

The V and J genes are TRBV30 and TRBJ2-3; D gene ambiguous. The CDR3 runs 14 residues. V was cut by 2 bases and J by 0 bases, with 9 bases left in between. CDR1 is GTSNPN, CDR2 SVGIG, per germline (reference sequence). CDR3 coding DNA: TGTGCCTGGAGTCCGGGCGGTAGCACAGATACGCAGTATTTT. Residues: CAWSPGGSTDTQYF. Full variable domain (outside the CDR3, taken from reference TRBV30 and TRBJ2-3): SQTIHQWPATLVQPVGSPLSLECTVEGTSNPNLYWYRQAAGRGLQLLFYSVGIGQISSEVPQNLSASRPQDRQFILSSKKLLLSDSGFYLCAWSPGGSTDTQYFGPGTRLTVL.

V is TRBV19 and J is TRBJ2-2; D gene ambiguous. Between the trimmed V and J ends, which lost 6 bases and 1 base, there was a span of 9 bases. This CDR3 has 14 residues. From germline, CDR1 is LNHDA and CDR2 SQIVND (reference sequence). CDR3 region: CASRTDQNTGELFF. The CDR3, as DNA: TGTGCCAGTAGGACGGACCAGAACACCGGGGAGCTGTTTTTT.

This clone was seen a single time. V gene TRBV7-2 combines with J gene TRBJ1-2; D ambiguous. The CDR3 extends over 16 amino acids. The V end lost 5 bases, the J end lost 0 bases, and 16 bases lay between the germline ends. Looked up from germline, CDR1 is SGHTA and CDR2 is FQGNSA. CDR3 region: CASSRPEAITNYGYTF. CDR3 bases: TGTGCCAGCAGCCGCCCCGAAGCGATAACTAACTATGGCTACACCTTC.

This chain links TRBV10-3 with TRBJ2-5; 8 bases agree with TRBD2. Unmatched junction bases numbered 8, after V lost 0 bases and J lost 5 bases. The CDR3 covers 16 residues. The germline gives CDR1 ENHRY, CDR2 SYGVKD. In nucleotides, the CDR3 is TGTGCCATCAGTGAGTCGAGCGGGAGCGGTGGGGAGACCCAGTACTTC. This codes for CAISESSGSGGETQYF.

Sample share makes this clone large. The CDR3 is CASSPLAGSTEAFF. CDR3 DNA: TGTGCCAGCAGTCCCTTGGCGGGTAGCACTGAAGCTTTCTTT. This chain links TRBV27 with TRBJ1-1; D uncertain. V lost 5 bases and J lost 4, with 14 bases in between. Germline V CDR1 and CDR2: MNHEY, SMNVEV (reference sequence). The CDR3 is 14 amino acids.